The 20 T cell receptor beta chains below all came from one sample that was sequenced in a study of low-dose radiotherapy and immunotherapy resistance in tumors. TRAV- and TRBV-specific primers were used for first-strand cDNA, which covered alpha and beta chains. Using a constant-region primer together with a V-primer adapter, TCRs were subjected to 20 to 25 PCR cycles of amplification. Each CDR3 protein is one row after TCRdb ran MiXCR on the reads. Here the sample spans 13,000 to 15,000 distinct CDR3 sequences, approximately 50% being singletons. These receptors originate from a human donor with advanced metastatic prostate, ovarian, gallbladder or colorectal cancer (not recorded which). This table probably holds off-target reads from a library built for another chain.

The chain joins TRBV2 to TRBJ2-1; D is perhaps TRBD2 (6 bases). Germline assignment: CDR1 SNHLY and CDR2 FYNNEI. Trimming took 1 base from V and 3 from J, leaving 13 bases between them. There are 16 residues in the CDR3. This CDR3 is CASSEVSGLIYNEQFF. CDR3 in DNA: TGTGCCAGCAGTGAAGTCTCGGGACTTATCTACAATGAGCAGTTCTTC.

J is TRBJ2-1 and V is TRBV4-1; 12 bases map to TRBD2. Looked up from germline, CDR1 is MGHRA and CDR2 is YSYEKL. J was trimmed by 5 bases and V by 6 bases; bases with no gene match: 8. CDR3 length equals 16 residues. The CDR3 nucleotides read TGCGCCAGCAGAGGAACTAGCGGGGGGTTCAACAATGAGCAGTTCTTC. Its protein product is CASRGTSGGFNNEQFF.

CDR3 in DNA: TGTGCCAGCAGTTACGACAGGCCCTCCGGGACCCAGTACTTC. Its translation is CASSYDRPSGTQYF. This chain connects TRBV6-2 or TRBV6-3 to TRBJ2-5, with a possible D match to TRBD1 (6 bases). CDR1 is MNHEY, CDR2 SVGEGT, per germline. The length of the CDR3 is 14 residues. The V and J ends lost 2 bases and 7 bases respectively, with 14 bases between them.

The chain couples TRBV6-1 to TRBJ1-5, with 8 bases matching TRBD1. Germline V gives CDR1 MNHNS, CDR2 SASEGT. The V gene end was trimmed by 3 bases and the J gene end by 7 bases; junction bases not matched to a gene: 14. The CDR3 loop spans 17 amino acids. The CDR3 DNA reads TGTGCCAGCAGTGACCGAACCGGACAGGGAGGAGGGCAGCCCCAGCATTTT. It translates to CASSDRTGQGGGQPQHF.

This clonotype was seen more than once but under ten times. CDR3 amino acids: CASSAGSRAAYEQYF. The CDR3 bases are TGTGCCAGCAGTGCAGGGTCTAGGGCAGCCTACGAGCAGTACTTC. The chain combines TRBV28 with TRBJ2-7; TRBD1 is a possible D gene (5 bases). CDR1 MDHEN and CDR2 SYDVKM come from the germline V gene. The CDR3 is made up of 15 amino acids. With 5 bases removed from V and 2 bases from J, the gap between germline ends came to 16 bases.

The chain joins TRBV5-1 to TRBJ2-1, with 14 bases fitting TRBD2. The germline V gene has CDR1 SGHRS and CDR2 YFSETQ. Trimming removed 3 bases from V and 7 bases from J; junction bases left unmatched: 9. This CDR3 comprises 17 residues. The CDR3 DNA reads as TGCGCCAGCAGCTCGAGCCCCGGGACTAGCGGGAGAAATGAGCAGTTCTTC. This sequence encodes CASSSSPGTSGRNEQFF.

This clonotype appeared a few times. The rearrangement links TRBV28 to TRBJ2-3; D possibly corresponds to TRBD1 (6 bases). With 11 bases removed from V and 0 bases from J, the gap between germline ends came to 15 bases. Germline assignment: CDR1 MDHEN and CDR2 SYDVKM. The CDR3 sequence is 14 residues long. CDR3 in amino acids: CAGGGRGSTDTQYF. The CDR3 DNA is TGTGCCGGGGGCGGCAGGGGTAGCACAGATACGCAGTATTTT.

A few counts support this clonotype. The CDR3 spells CASSLQGAYEQYF. CDR3 coding DNA: TGTGCCAGCAGTCTACAGGGGGCCTACGAGCAGTACTTC. The chain carries TRBV12-3 or TRBV12-4 and TRBJ2-7, with TRBD1 identical over 8 bases. The CDR3 consists of 13 residues. The trim removed 5 bases at V and 2 bases at J, leaving 2 bases unmatched.

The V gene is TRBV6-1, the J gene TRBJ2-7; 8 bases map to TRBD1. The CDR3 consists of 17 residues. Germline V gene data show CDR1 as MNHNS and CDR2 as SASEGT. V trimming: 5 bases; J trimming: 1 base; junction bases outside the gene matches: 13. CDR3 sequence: CASSYPLVRQGSYEQYF. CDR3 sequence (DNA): TGTGCCAGCAGTTACCCTCTAGTTCGACAGGGGTCCTACGAGCAGTACTTC.

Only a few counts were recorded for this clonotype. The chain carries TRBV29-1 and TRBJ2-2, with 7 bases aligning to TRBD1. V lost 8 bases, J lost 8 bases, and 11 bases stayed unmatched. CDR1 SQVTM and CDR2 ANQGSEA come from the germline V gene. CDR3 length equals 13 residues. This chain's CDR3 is CSPRTGLGGELFF. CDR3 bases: TGCAGCCCGAGGACAGGCCTCGGAGGGGAGCTGTTTTTT.

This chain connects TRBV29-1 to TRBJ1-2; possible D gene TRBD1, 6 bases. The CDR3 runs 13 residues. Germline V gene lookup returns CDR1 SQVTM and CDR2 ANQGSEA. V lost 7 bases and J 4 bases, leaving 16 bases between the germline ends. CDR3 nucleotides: TGCAGCGCATCGACAGGACTAATCTATGGCTACACCTTC. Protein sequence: CSASTGLIYGYTF.

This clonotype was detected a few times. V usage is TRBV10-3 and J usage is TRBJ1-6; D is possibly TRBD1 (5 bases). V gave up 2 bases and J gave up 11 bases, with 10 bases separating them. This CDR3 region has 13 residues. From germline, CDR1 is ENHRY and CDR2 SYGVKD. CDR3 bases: TGTGCCATCAGTGAGGGGGAAGGGGCACCCCTCCACTTT. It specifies CAISEGEGAPLHF.

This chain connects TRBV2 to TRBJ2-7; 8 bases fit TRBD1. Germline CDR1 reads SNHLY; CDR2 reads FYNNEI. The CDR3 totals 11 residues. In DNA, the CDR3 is TGTGTAGGACAGGGCACAGGTCAGCAGTACTTC. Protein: CVGQGTGQQYF.

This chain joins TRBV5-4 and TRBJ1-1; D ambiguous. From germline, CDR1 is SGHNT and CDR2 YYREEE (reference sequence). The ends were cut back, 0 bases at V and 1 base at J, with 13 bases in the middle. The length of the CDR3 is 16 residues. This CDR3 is CASSLGQAVQNTEAFF. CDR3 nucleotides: TGTGCCAGCAGCTTGGGGCAGGCGGTACAGAACACTGAAGCTTTCTTT.

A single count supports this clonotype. CDR3 sequence reads: CASSVVGSSRVTDTQYF. For the CDR3, the DNA is TGTGCCAGCAGCGTAGTGGGCAGCTCACGGGTCACAGATACGCAGTATTTT. This rearrangement joins TRBV9 to TRBJ2-3; D unresolved. V lost 0 bases and J lost 2, with 16 bases in between. CDR3 length equals 17 residues. Germline V gives CDR1 SGDLS, CDR2 YYNGEE.

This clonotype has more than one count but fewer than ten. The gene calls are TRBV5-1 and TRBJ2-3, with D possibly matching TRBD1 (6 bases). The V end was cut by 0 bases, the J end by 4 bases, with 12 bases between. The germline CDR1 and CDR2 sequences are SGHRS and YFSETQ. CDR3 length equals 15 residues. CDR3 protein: CASSLVSPGADTQYF. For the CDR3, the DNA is TGCGCCAGCAGCTTGGTGTCCCCAGGGGCAGATACGCAGTATTTT.

CDR3 residues: CASSFIGDTGELFF. In DNA form, the CDR3 reads TGTGCCAGCAGTTTTATTGGGGACACCGGGGAGCTGTTTTTT. The rearrangement uses TRBV27 and TRBJ2-2; D is unclear. The length of the CDR3 is 14 residues. Germline CDR1 MNHEY, CDR2 SMNVEV (reference sequence). Trimming pared 3 bases from V and 3 bases from J, leaving 8 bases between.

This chain's CDR3 is CASSSGGGDTQYF. For the CDR3, the DNA is TGTGCCAGTAGTAGCGGGGGGGGAGATACGCAGTATTTT. V is TRBV19 and J is TRBJ2-3; 9 nucleotides match TRBD2. The J segment lost 5 bases and the V segment lost 4 bases, leaving 1 base of the junction unmatched. This CDR3 has 13 residues. Per the germline V gene, CDR1 is LNHDA and CDR2 is SQIVND (reference sequence).

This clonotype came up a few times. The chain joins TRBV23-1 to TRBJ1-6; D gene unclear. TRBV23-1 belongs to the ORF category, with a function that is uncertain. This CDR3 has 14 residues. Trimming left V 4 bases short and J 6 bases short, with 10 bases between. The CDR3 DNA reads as TGCGCCAGCAGTCTGGAAAGTCTTAATTCACCCCTCCACTTT. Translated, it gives CASSLESLNSPLHF.

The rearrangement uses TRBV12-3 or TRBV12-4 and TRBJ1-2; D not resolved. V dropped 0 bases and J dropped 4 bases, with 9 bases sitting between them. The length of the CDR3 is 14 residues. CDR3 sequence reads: CASSLARGIYGYTF. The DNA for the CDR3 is TGTGCCAGCAGTTTAGCGCGCGGGATCTATGGCTACACCTTC.